This T cell receptor (beta chain) comes out of a study of cytomegalovirus exposure and HLA in healthy donors. Study-wide points: A highly shared variant cluster was judged a likely technical artifact.

Germline assignment: CDR1 MNHNY and CDR2 SVGAGI (reference sequence). CDR3 length: 14 residues. Trimming shortened V by 10 bases and J by 0 bases, and 15 bases separated the two germline ends. 13 Jbeta primers and 60 Vbeta primers were used for the PCR. As handled by the study authors: Roughly 10 million shared chains were among the approximately 82 million unique TCR beta chains that a later analysis counted. Produced via immunoSEQ multiplex PCR; TCRdb's table is partial and in-frame only. V, J and clone size are those of that table, while D and trimming were read from the DNA. The sample has around 190,000 clones, over 60% seen once; the top ten hold around 6%. On this clone: Its specificity is unknown.

The sequencing input was PBMCs. The clonotype comes from a man in his forties or fifties in good health and CMV-seronegative. This sequence joins TRBV6-6 and TRBJ1-2, with a tentative D call TRBD1 (5 bases). The DNA for the CDR3 is TGTGCCACCTCGCCGGGGGGGACTAACTATGGCTACACCTTC. It translates to CATSPGGTNYGYTF.